These T cell receptor beta chains were read from a single sample in a study of T cells in Graves' hyperthyroidism and ophthalmopathy. TCRdb used MiXCR to reprocess the multiplex PCR reads, holding one entry per CDR3 protein. The table lists under 450,000 distinct CDR3 sequences, less than 20% of them singletons. The sequenced sample was blood. These receptors came from a woman aged 18-30 years with Graves' hyperthyroidism. The CDR3 runs from the conserved cysteine through the conserved F or W. A D gene is named only where the DNA matches it firmly. The size of a clone is reported for some rows only, either as once, few or many, or as a class for expanded clones.

j_gene	v_gene	d_gene	abundance	CDR3nt	CDR3aa
TRBJ2-7	TRBV29-1	TRBD1	many	TGCAGCGTTGAAGATAACGGGGCAGGGGGTCCCTACGAGCAGTACTTC	CSVEDNGAGGPYEQYF
TRBJ1-4	TRBV20-1	-	-	TGCAGTGCTAGAAGGGCCCCGGGGCCGACGGCGAATGAAAAACTGTTTTTT	CSARRAPGPTANEKLFF
TRBJ2-1	TRBV24-1	-	many	TGTGCCACCAGTGTCCGACAGTACAATGAGCAGTTCTTC	CATSVRQYNEQFF
TRBJ1-3	TRBV19	-	-	TGTGCCAGTAGCCTATTAAACACCATATATTTT	CASSLLNTIYF
TRBJ1-1	TRBV5-1	TRBD1	many	TGCGCCAGCAGCTTCGGGACAGGATTGAACACTGAAGCTTTCTTT	CASSFGTGLNTEAFF
TRBJ2-5	TRBV5-6	-	many	TGTGCCAGCAGCTTGGCGGAACAAGAGACCCAGTACTTC	CASSLAEQETQYF
TRBJ2-2	TRBV2	TRBD1	many	TGTGCCAGCAGGACAGGGGTGGGCACCGGGGAGCTGTTTTTT	CASRTGVGTGELFF
TRBJ2-7	TRBV7-9	-	-	TGTGCCAGCAGCCCCGGACCTCCCGAGCAGTACTTC	CASSPGPPEQYF
TRBJ1-1	TRBV29-1	-	many	TGCAGCGTTGAATGGCAACAGGGAGCTGAAGCTTTCTTT	CSVEWQQGAEAFF
TRBJ2-3	TRBV12-3/TRBV12-4	TRBD2	many	TGTGCCAGCAGAGCGCGGGGGTACCCCACAGATACGCAGTATTTT	CASRARGYPTDTQYF
TRBJ2-5	TRBV5-1	TRBD1	-	TGCGCCAGCAGCTTAGGGGGCACGGAAGAGACCCAGTACTTC	CASSLGGTEETQYF
TRBJ1-1	TRBV9	-	many	TGTGCCAGCAGCGTAGGGGTCACGACTGAAGCTTTCTTT	CASSVGVTTEAFF
TRBJ1-4	TRBV20-1	-	many	TGCAGTGCCCGGACAGCCGGCAAACTGTTTTTT	CSARTAGKLFF
TRBJ1-1	TRBV29-1	TRBD1	few	TGCAGCGTTGAAGATGGACAGGGAGGAGCTTTCTTT	CSVEDGQGGAFF
TRBJ2-3	TRBV20-1	-	many	TGCAGTGCTAGTAGAGGGCCGCCCCGGACAGATACGCAGTATTTT	CSASRGPPRTDTQYF
TRBJ2-7	TRBV12-3/TRBV12-4	-	many	TGTGCCAGCAGTTTAGAAGGGGTCTCTAGCTCCTACGAGCAGTACTTC	CASSLEGVSSSYEQYF
TRBJ2-1	TRBV5-1	-	many	TGCGCCAGCAGCTATGACATATACAGGGTAGGCAATGAGCAGTTCTTC	CASSYDIYRVGNEQFF
TRBJ2-7	TRBV27	TRBD2	many	TGTGCCAGCAGTTATGGCGGGGGGGCCTACGAGCAGTACTTC	CASSYGGGAYEQYF
TRBJ2-3	TRBV7-3	TRBD2	many	TGTGCCAGCAGCCTGCTCCCTGGGGCGGGGGGGACAGATACGCAGTATTTT	CASSLLPGAGGTDTQYF
TRBJ2-1	TRBV11-3	TRBD2	-	TGTGCCAGCAGCGACGGAGTAGCGGGAGTTAGGTGGCAGTTCTTC	CASSDGVAGVRWQFF
TRBJ1-1	TRBV5-1	-	many	TGCGCCAGCAGGCCGACTGTGAACACTGAAGCTTTCTTT	CASRPTVNTEAFF
TRBJ1-2	TRBV7-2	TRBD1	-	TGTGCCAGCAGCCGTAACAGGGGGGATGGCTACACCTTC	CASSRNRGDGYTF
TRBJ1-2	TRBV5-6	-	-	TGTGCCAGCAGCTTTCCGCGAACAGACGGCTACACCTTC	CASSFPRTDGYTF
TRBJ2-3	TRBV7-3	TRBD1	-	TGTGCCAGCAGCTTATGGGACAGGGGGCACACAGATACGCAGTATTTT	CASSLWDRGHTDTQYF
TRBJ2-2	TRBV2	-	many	TGTGCCAGCAGTGAAGCGGGTCCCGGGGCAGGGAACACCGGGGAGCTGTTTTTT	CASSEAGPGAGNTGELFF
TRBJ1-2	TRBV3-1	-	many	TGTGCCAGCAGCCAAGTTCCGGGAGGGAGGAGCGGCTACACCTTC	CASSQVPGGRSGYTF
TRBJ2-1	TRBV9	TRBD2	-	TGTGCCAGCAGCGTAGAGGCGGGGGGGCTTGTTGAGCAGTTCTTC	CASSVEAGGLVEQFF
TRBJ1-4	TRBV11-2	-	many	TGTGCCAGCAGTCCCCGGGGCCAGGCTAATGAAAAACTGTTTTTT	CASSPRGQANEKLFF
TRBJ2-1	TRBV12-3/TRBV12-4	-	few	TGTGCCAGCAGTTTAGGGGAATTAGGCAATGAGCAGTTCTTC	CASSLGELGNEQFF
TRBJ2-2	TRBV12-3/TRBV12-4	TRBD2	many	TGTGCCAGCAGATATACAACTAGCGTAGGCGGGGAGCTGTTTTTT	CASRYTTSVGGELFF
TRBJ2-7	TRBV19	-	few	TGTGCCAGTAGTATAGTGGCAAAACGGGGGAACGAGCAGTACTTC	CASSIVAKRGNEQYF
TRBJ2-3	TRBV5-8	-	many	TGTGCCAGCAGCTCTCTTTCGGTCAGCACAGATACGCAGTATTTT	CASSSLSVSTDTQYF
TRBJ2-7	TRBV5-1	-	many	TGCGCCAGCAGCCTAAAAGAGCCCGACAGGCGAGCACTCGAGCAGTACTTC	CASSLKEPDRRALEQYF
TRBJ1-6	TRBV19	-	few	TGTGCCAGTAGTATAAAGTCCGCCCCAAAGAGGGCACCCCTCCACTTT	CASSIKSAPKRAPLHF
TRBJ1-5	TRBV5-1	-	once	TGCGCCAGCAGCTTGCAGAGCACAGATACGCAGCATTTT	CASSLQSTDTQHF
TRBJ2-3	TRBV6-4	-	-	TGTGCCAGCAGTGACGAGGCGGAGGCAGATACGCAGTATTTT	CASSDEAEADTQYF
TRBJ1-2	TRBV20-1	-	many	TGCAGTGCTTACCCCGGGACAATCTATGGCTACACCTTC	CSAYPGTIYGYTF
TRBJ2-1	TRBV10-2	TRBD2	many	TGCGCCAGCAGCCTGAAGCGGGAGGGTTCCTACAATGAGCAGTTCTTC	CASSLKREGSYNEQFF
TRBJ2-3	TRBV4-1	TRBD2	-	TGCGCCAGCAGCCAAGTAGGACTAGCGGGAGGAGGTACGCAGTATTTT	CASSQVGLAGGGTQYF
TRBJ2-1	TRBV7-9	-	few	TGTGCCAGCAGCCCCCAGGTAGGGAATGAGCAGTTCTTC	CASSPQVGNEQFF
TRBJ2-7	TRBV30	-	many	TGTGCCTGGAGTCACCACCAAGGGACCGAGCAGTACTTC	CAWSHHQGTEQYF
TRBJ2-1	TRBV5-1	TRBD1	many	TGCGCCAGCAGCTTGGCGGGACAGGGGGCCGGGGATGAGCAGTTCTTC	CASSLAGQGAGDEQFF
TRBJ2-7	TRBV7-3	-	-	TGTGCCAGCAGCTTAATTCCTAAGGGTGAGCAGTACTTC	CASSLIPKGEQYF
TRBJ1-5	TRBV15	-	few	TGTGCCACCAGCAGAGATAGTTATAGCAATCAGCCCCAGCATTTT	CATSRDSYSNQPQHF
TRBJ2-5	TRBV5-1	TRBD2	-	TGCGCCAGCAGAATTAGCGGGGGGCCCGGGGAGACCCAGTACTTC	CASRISGGPGETQYF
TRBJ2-7	TRBV6-5	-	many	TGTGCCAGCAGCTTACAGGAGCTGGGAGAGCAGTACTTC	CASSLQELGEQYF
TRBJ2-2	TRBV20-1	-	many	TGCAGTGCGTCTCCTGGGACCAACACCGGGGAGCTGTTTTTT	CSASPGTNTGELFF
TRBJ2-2	TRBV28	-	many	TGTGCCAGCAGGGTGACGGACACCGGGGAGCTGTTTTTT	CASRVTDTGELFF
TRBJ2-7	TRBV6-2/TRBV6-3	-	-	TGTGCCAGCAGGAGGGGCGGTCGGAGTTACGAGCAGTACTTC	CASRRGGRSYEQYF